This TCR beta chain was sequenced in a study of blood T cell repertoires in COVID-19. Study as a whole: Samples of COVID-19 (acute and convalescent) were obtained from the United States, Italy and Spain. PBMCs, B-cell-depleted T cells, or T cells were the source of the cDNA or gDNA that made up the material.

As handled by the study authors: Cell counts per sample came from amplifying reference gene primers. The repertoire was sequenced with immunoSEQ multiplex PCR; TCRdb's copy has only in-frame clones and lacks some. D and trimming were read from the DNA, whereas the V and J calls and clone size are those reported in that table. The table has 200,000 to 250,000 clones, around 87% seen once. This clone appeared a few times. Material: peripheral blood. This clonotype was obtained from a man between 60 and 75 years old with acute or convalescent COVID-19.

This CDR3 reads CASSGTGGHTQYF. The CDR3 region has the DNA TGTGCCAGCAGTGGGACAGGGGGCCATACGCAGTATTTT. The chain links TRBV6-2 or TRBV6-3 to TRBJ2-3, with 12 positions matching TRBD1. The V gene's germline CDR1 is MNHEY and CDR2 SVGEGT. V shed 5 bases and J 7 bases; nucleotides not matched to a gene: 1. There are 13 residues in the CDR3.